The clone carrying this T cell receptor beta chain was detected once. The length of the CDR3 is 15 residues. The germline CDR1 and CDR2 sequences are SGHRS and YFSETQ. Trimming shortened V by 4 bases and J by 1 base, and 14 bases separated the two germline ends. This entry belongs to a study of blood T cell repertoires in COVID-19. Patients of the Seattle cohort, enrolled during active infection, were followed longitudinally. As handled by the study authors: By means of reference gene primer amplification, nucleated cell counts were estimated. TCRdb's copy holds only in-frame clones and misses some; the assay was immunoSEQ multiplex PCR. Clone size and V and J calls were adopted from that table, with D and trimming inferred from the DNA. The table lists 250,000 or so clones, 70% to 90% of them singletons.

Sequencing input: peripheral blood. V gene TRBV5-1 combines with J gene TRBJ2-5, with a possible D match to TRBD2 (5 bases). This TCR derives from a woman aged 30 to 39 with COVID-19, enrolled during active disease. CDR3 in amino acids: CASSPYLGSQETQYF. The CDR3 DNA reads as TGCGCCAGCAGCCCTTACCTGGGGAGCCAAGAGACCCAGTACTTC. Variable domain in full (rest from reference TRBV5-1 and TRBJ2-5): KAGVTQTPRYLIKTRGQQVTLSCSPISGHRSVSWYQQTPGQGLQFLFEYFSETQRNKGNFPGRFSGRQFSNSRSEMNVSTLELGDSALYLCASSPYLGSQETQYFGPGTRLLVL.